The text below deals with one T cell receptor (beta chain). A quantity of 0.5 to 1 ug RNA underwent reverse transcription using random hexamers. TCRdb analysed the immunoSEQ multiplex PCR reads with MiXCR anew, one entry per CDR3 protein. The table lists approximately 160,000 distinct CDR3 sequences, approximately 90% of them singletons. The data were taken from a study of CD8 T cells in Susac syndrome. Germline V gene lookup returns CDR1 MDHEN and CDR2 SYDVKM. The length of the CDR3 is 13 residues. Between the trimmed V and J ends, which lost 2 bases and 4 bases, there was a span of 8 bases. The sequence was collected from a human donor in good health. The V gene is TRBV28, the J gene TRBJ2-5; D is uncertain. Sequencing was done on a sample of CD4+ T cells from PBMCs. In DNA form, the CDR3 reads TGTGCCAGCAGTTTACAAGCCGGAGAGACCCAGTACTTC. This codes for CASSLQAGETQYF.